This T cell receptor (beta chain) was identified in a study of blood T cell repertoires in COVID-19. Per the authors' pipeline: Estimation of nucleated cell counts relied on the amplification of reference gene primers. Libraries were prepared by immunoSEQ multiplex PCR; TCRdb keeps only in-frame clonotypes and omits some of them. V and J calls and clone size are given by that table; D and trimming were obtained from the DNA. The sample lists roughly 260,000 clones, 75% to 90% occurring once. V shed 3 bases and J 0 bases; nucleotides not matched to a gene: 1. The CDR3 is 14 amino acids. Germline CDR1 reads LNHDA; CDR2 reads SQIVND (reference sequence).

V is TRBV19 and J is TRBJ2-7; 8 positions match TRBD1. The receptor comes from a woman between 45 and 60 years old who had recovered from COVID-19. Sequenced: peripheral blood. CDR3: CASSMGQVSYEQYF. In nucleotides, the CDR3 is TGTGCCAGTAGTATGGGACAGGTCTCCTACGAGCAGTACTTC.